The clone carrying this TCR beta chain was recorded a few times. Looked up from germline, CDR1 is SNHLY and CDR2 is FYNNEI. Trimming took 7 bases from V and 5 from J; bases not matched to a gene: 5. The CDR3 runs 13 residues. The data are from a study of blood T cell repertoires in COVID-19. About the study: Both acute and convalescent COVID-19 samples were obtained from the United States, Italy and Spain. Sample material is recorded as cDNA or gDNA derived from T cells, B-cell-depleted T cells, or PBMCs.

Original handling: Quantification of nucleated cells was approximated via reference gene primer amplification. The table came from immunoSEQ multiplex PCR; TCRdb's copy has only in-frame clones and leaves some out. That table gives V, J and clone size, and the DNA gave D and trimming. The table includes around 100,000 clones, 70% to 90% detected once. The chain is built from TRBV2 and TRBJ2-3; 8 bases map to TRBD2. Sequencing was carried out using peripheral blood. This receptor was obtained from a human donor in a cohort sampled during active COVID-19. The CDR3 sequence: CASNRGGQDTQYF. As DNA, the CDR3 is TGTGCCAGCAATCGGGGGGGTCAAGATACGCAGTATTTT. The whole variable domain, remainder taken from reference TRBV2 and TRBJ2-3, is EPEVTQTPSHQVTQMGQEVILRCVPISNHLYFYWYRQILGQKVEFLVSFYNNEISEKSEIFDDQFSVERPDGSNFTLKIRSTKLEDSAMYFCASNRGGQDTQYFGPGTRLTVL.